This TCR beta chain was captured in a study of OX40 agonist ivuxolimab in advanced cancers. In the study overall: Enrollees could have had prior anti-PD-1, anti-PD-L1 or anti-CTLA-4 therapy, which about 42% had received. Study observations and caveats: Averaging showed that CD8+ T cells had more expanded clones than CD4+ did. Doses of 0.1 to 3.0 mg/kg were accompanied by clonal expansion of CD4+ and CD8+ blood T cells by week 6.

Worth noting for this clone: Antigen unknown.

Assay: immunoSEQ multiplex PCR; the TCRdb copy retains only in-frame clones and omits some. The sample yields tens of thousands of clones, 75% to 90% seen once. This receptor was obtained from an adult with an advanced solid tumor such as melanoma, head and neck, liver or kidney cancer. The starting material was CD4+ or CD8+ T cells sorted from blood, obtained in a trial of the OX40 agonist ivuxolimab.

DNA of the CDR3: TGTGCCAGCTCACCGGACAGCTCCGGTATATACGAGCAGTACTTC. Translation: CASSPDSSGIYEQYF. The rearrangement links TRBV18 to TRBJ2-7; a possible D gene is TRBD1 (6 bases). Per the germline V gene, CDR1 is KGHSH and CDR2 is LQKENI. Deletions cut 3 bases from V and 4 bases from J, with 16 bases between. The CDR3 is 15 residues long.